This T cell receptor beta chain was sequenced during a study of shared clonotypes between healthy human individuals. Donors comprised healthy HIV-negative adults lacking recent acute infections or vaccinations. V shed 1 base and J shed 8 bases, with 5 bases lying between them. The CDR3 extends over 11 amino acids. Germline CDR1 reads LGHNT; CDR2 reads FRNRAP. Generated by immunoSEQ multiplex PCR, the TCRdb table keeps only in-frame clones and is missing some. This table holds 300,000 or so clones, over 65% found once. Input material: memory CD4+ T cells sorted from blood. Subset defined: CD45RA-negative fraction. This receptor was identified in a man aged 25-40 years in good health. The genes are TRBV12-5 and TRBJ1-1; the D is unclear. The CDR3 sequence: CASGLDREAFF. CDR3 DNA: TGTGCTAGTGGTTTGGACAGAGAAGCTTTCTTT. The whole variable domain, filled in from reference TRBV12-5 and TRBJ1-1, reads DARVTQTPRHKVTEMGQEVTMRCQPILGHNTVFWYRQTMMQGLELLAYFRNRAPLDDSGMPKDRFSAEMPDATLATLKIQPSEPRDSAVYFCASGLDREAFFGQGTRLTVV.